This is a list of T cell receptor beta chains from one sample in a study of post-analysis software for immune sequencing data. TCRdb reanalysed the PCR reads using MiXCR and keeps one entry per CDR3 protein. Of 450,000 to 700,000 distinct CDR3 sequences in the sample, roughly two fifths were seen once. Sequenced input: blood. Every receptor here comes from a girl between 5 and 17 years old with multiple sclerosis. Both conserved end residues are part of each CDR3. Each record gives: CDR3 DNA, CDR3 protein, V gene, D gene, J gene, clone size. D genes are given only for firm matches. Size is omitted from some rows. Given values are once, few, many or a class for expanded clones.

CDR3nt: TGTACCATCAGTGAGTCAAGGGGTCAAGAGACCCAGTACTTC
CDR3aa: CTISESRGQETQYF
v_gene: TRBV10-3
d_gene: NA
j_gene: TRBJ2-5
abundance: NA

CDR3nt: TGTGCCTGGAAGCGGGGCGTGGTAAAGGGCGCTGAAGCTTTCTTT
CDR3aa: CAWKRGVVKGAEAFF
v_gene: TRBV30
d_gene: NA
j_gene: TRBJ1-1
abundance: NA

CDR3nt: TGTGCCAGCAGTTACGGGCGGATAGAGACCCAGTACTTC
CDR3aa: CASSYGRIETQYF
v_gene: TRBV6-2/TRBV6-3
d_gene: NA
j_gene: TRBJ2-5
abundance: few

CDR3nt: TGTGCCAGCAGTTTAGAAATAGGACTAGTGGGAACAGATGCGCAGTATTTT
CDR3aa: CASSLEIGLVGTDAQYF
v_gene: TRBV12-3/TRBV12-4
d_gene: TRBD2
j_gene: TRBJ2-3
abundance: NA

CDR3nt: TGTGCCAGCAGCTCCGGGCAGGGGGTTCGTGGCTACACCTTC
CDR3aa: CASSSGQGVRGYTF
v_gene: TRBV6-5
d_gene: TRBD1
j_gene: TRBJ1-2
abundance: few

CDR3nt: TGCAGCGCCGGGACTAGCGTTACCGGGGATACGCAGTATTTT
CDR3aa: CSAGTSVTGDTQYF
v_gene: TRBV29-1
d_gene: TRBD2
j_gene: TRBJ2-3
abundance: few

CDR3nt: TGTGCCAGCAGCACCGGACAGGGCCGCTACAATGAGCAGTTCTTC
CDR3aa: CASSTGQGRYNEQFF
v_gene: TRBV5-5
d_gene: TRBD1
j_gene: TRBJ2-1
abundance: NA

CDR3nt: TGTGCCAGCAGTCGTAGCGGGATGAGCTCCTACAATGAGCAGTTCTTC
CDR3aa: CASSRSGMSSYNEQFF
v_gene: TRBV12-3/TRBV12-4
d_gene: TRBD2
j_gene: TRBJ2-1
abundance: few

CDR3nt: TGTGCCAGCAGGAGGGACTCGGAGACCCAGTACTTC
CDR3aa: CASRRDSETQYF
v_gene: TRBV6-5
d_gene: NA
j_gene: TRBJ2-5
abundance: few

CDR3nt: TGTGCCACCAGCCCTAAGGGGGAGCTGTTTTTT
CDR3aa: CATSPKGELFF
v_gene: TRBV12-3/TRBV12-4
d_gene: NA
j_gene: TRBJ2-2
abundance: NA

CDR3nt: TGTGCCAGCAGCCATCTCTACTTAGGGGGCTCCTACGAGCAGTACTTC
CDR3aa: CASSHLYLGGSYEQYF
v_gene: TRBV14
d_gene: NA
j_gene: TRBJ2-7
abundance: NA

CDR3nt: TGTGCCAGCAGCGTTGGACTAGCAATTATCCCTGAGCAGTTCTTC
CDR3aa: CASSVGLAIIPEQFF
v_gene: TRBV7-9
d_gene: TRBD2
j_gene: TRBJ2-1
abundance: NA

CDR3nt: TGTGCCAGCAGCCGCCCAGGGGGCGGCAACTACAATGAGCAGTTCTTC
CDR3aa: CASSRPGGGNYNEQFF
v_gene: TRBV3-1
d_gene: TRBD1
j_gene: TRBJ2-1
abundance: once

CDR3nt: TGTGCCACCAGTGGCGCGCCGAACACTGAAGCTTTCTTT
CDR3aa: CATSGAPNTEAFF
v_gene: TRBV24-1
d_gene: NA
j_gene: TRBJ1-1
abundance: NA

CDR3nt: TGCAGCGTTGGACGGTCCTACGAGCAGTACTTC
CDR3aa: CSVGRSYEQYF
v_gene: TRBV29-1
d_gene: NA
j_gene: TRBJ2-7
abundance: many

CDR3nt: TGCGCCAGCAGCTTGTATCCTGGCGGAAGCACAGATACGCAGTATTTT
CDR3aa: CASSLYPGGSTDTQYF
v_gene: TRBV5-1
d_gene: NA
j_gene: TRBJ2-3
abundance: NA

CDR3nt: TGTGCCAGCAGCCCCACTCAGGACAGGCCTTTGTTCTTC
CDR3aa: CASSPTQDRPLFF
v_gene: TRBV7-2
d_gene: TRBD1
j_gene: TRBJ2-1
abundance: NA

CDR3nt: TGTGCCACCATAAACGCTAGAGGGGCCCGCCCTAACTGTGGCTACACCTTC
CDR3aa: CATINARGARPNCGYTF
v_gene: TRBV24-1
d_gene: NA
j_gene: TRBJ1-2
abundance: NA

CDR3nt: TGTGCCAGCAGGCCCTTAATACTAGCGGGAGCTTTTAACCACGAGCAGTACTTC
CDR3aa: CASRPLILAGAFNHEQYF
v_gene: TRBV6-2/TRBV6-3
d_gene: TRBD2
j_gene: TRBJ2-7
abundance: NA

CDR3nt: TGCAGCGTTGAAGGGGACGAGCAGTACTTC
CDR3aa: CSVEGDEQYF
v_gene: TRBV29-1
d_gene: NA
j_gene: TRBJ2-7
abundance: NA

CDR3nt: TGTGCCAGCAGCGGGCGAAGGGCCGCGGCTAACTATGGCTACACCTTC
CDR3aa: CASSGRRAAANYGYTF
v_gene: TRBV5-6
d_gene: NA
j_gene: TRBJ1-2
abundance: NA

CDR3nt: TGTGCCAGCAGCTTACCCAGGGGACGTTTGGAGGACACTGAAGCTTTCTTT
CDR3aa: CASSLPRGRLEDTEAFF
v_gene: TRBV7-9
d_gene: NA
j_gene: TRBJ1-1
abundance: NA

CDR3nt: TGCGCCAGCAGTCCTCCCACCGGACGGGGTGAGCAGTTCTTC
CDR3aa: CASSPPTGRGEQFF
v_gene: TRBV5-1
d_gene: NA
j_gene: TRBJ2-1
abundance: NA

CDR3nt: TGCAGCGTTGGCCGCGGGAACTATGGCTACACCTTC
CDR3aa: CSVGRGNYGYTF
v_gene: TRBV29-1
d_gene: NA
j_gene: TRBJ1-2
abundance: NA

CDR3nt: TGTGCCAGCAGCTTATTTTGGGACAGGGGGCCCTCACCCTACAATGAGCAGTTCTTC
CDR3aa: CASSLFWDRGPSPYNEQFF
v_gene: TRBV7-3
d_gene: TRBD1
j_gene: TRBJ2-1
abundance: few

CDR3nt: TGCAGCGTTACCCGACAGGGGGTCGGCAATGAGCAGTTCTTC
CDR3aa: CSVTRQGVGNEQFF
v_gene: TRBV29-1
d_gene: TRBD1
j_gene: TRBJ2-1
abundance: NA

CDR3nt: TGTGCCACCAGTGATTTGCAACTGGGAACTAGCGGGGGTGAGCAGTTCTTC
CDR3aa: CATSDLQLGTSGGEQFF
v_gene: TRBV24-1
d_gene: TRBD2
j_gene: TRBJ2-1
abundance: NA

CDR3nt: TGTGCCAGCAGTGAATCGGGGGGTTGGAGCTACGAGCAGTACTTC
CDR3aa: CASSESGGWSYEQYF
v_gene: TRBV25-1
d_gene: TRBD2
j_gene: TRBJ2-7
abundance: few

CDR3nt: TGTGCCAGCAGCCCCCGCCCAGGGGGAGGGTTTGATGAGCAGTTCTTC
CDR3aa: CASSPRPGGGFDEQFF
v_gene: TRBV7-9
d_gene: NA
j_gene: TRBJ2-1
abundance: NA

CDR3nt: TGCGCCAGCAGCCAAGTTGACAATGAGCAGTTCTTC
CDR3aa: CASSQVDNEQFF
v_gene: TRBV4-1
d_gene: NA
j_gene: TRBJ2-1
abundance: NA

CDR3nt: TGTGCCAGCAGCCGCGGGACTAGCGGGGGCCGTGCACTCTACAATGAGCAGTTCTTC
CDR3aa: CASSRGTSGGRALYNEQFF
v_gene: TRBV4-2
d_gene: TRBD2
j_gene: TRBJ2-1
abundance: NA

CDR3nt: TGTGCCAGCAGCTCCATCACCGGGGCTTACAATGAGCAGTTCTTC
CDR3aa: CASSSITGAYNEQFF
v_gene: TRBV6-5
d_gene: NA
j_gene: TRBJ2-1
abundance: NA

CDR3nt: TGTGCCAGCAGTACTAGCGGGGGGCAGCACGAGCAGTACTTC
CDR3aa: CASSTSGGQHEQYF
v_gene: TRBV7-3
d_gene: TRBD2
j_gene: TRBJ2-7
abundance: few

CDR3nt: TGTGCCAGCAACAGGGACGACTATGGCTACACCTTC
CDR3aa: CASNRDDYGYTF
v_gene: TRBV4-2
d_gene: NA
j_gene: TRBJ1-2
abundance: few

CDR3nt: TGCGCCAGCAGCCAAGTAAGGCGCTCCTTCTATGGCTACACCTTC
CDR3aa: CASSQVRRSFYGYTF
v_gene: TRBV4-1
d_gene: NA
j_gene: TRBJ1-2
abundance: few

CDR3nt: TGCAGTGCTAGCGGGGGGCAGGAGACCCAGTACTTC
CDR3aa: CSASGGQETQYF
v_gene: TRBV20-1
d_gene: NA
j_gene: TRBJ2-5
abundance: NA

CDR3nt: TGTGCCAGCAGTGCTTGGACAGGGAACACTGAAGCTTTCTTT
CDR3aa: CASSAWTGNTEAFF
v_gene: TRBV12-3/TRBV12-4
d_gene: TRBD1
j_gene: TRBJ1-1
abundance: few

CDR3nt: TGTGCCAGCAGTCCTAGTCGGGGGGAAGGGAATGAAGCTTTCTTT
CDR3aa: CASSPSRGEGNEAFF
v_gene: TRBV2
d_gene: NA
j_gene: TRBJ1-1
abundance: NA

CDR3nt: TGCGCCAGCCGTAGGGGGACAGGGAACACCGGGGAGCTGTTTTTT
CDR3aa: CASRRGTGNTGELFF
v_gene: TRBV4-1
d_gene: TRBD1
j_gene: TRBJ2-2
abundance: NA

CDR3nt: TGTGCCAGCAGCACGGGAGCGAGGGGAACAGATACGCAGTATTTT
CDR3aa: CASSTGARGTDTQYF
v_gene: TRBV7-2
d_gene: NA
j_gene: TRBJ2-3
abundance: NA

CDR3nt: TGTGCTAGTGGTTTGAGGTTTACGGGTAACTCGGGTTACAGAGATACGCAGTATTTT
CDR3aa: CASGLRFTGNSGYRDTQYF
v_gene: TRBV12-5
d_gene: NA
j_gene: TRBJ2-3
abundance: NA

CDR3nt: TGTGCCAGCAGCCTCCCTGGTGAAGCTTTCTTT
CDR3aa: CASSLPGEAFF
v_gene: TRBV7-9
d_gene: NA
j_gene: TRBJ1-1
abundance: few

CDR3nt: TGCGCCAGCGGCCCTAGGACAGGAGAAGAGACCCAGTACTTC
CDR3aa: CASGPRTGEETQYF
v_gene: TRBV5-1
d_gene: TRBD1
j_gene: TRBJ2-5
abundance: NA

CDR3nt: TGTGCCAGCAGCCAGCCCTTCCGGGACAGCCTCTCCTACGAGCAGTACTTC
CDR3aa: CASSQPFRDSLSYEQYF
v_gene: TRBV5-5
d_gene: TRBD1
j_gene: TRBJ2-7
abundance: few